Below are 24 T cell receptor beta chains sequenced from a single sample in a study of T-cell reconstitution after alpha-beta-depleted transplantation in children. Preparation of the TCRbeta library involved a method that used unique molecular identifiers. Using its own MiXCR run on the PCR reads, TCRdb lists one record per CDR3 protein. The table includes 95,000 to 150,000 distinct CDR3 sequences, 20% to 25% detected once. The specimen comprised PBMCs, mostly from graft donor cells, sampled 180 days after TCRalphabeta/CD19-depleted stem cell transplant. The receptors were sampled from a male patient between 2 and 15 years old who had a stem cell transplant for chronic granulomatous disease, so the T cells may come from the graft donor.

This clonotype was counted between two and nine times. This sequence joins TRBV25-1 and TRBJ1-2, with unresolved D. V was clipped by 0 bases and J by 8 bases, with 13 bases between them. The germline V gene has CDR1 MGHDK and CDR2 SYGVNS. The CDR3 totals 14 residues. DNA for the CDR3: TGTGCCAGCAGTGAATATCGGCAGGATGGCGGCTACACCTTC. This translates into CASSEYRQDGGYTF.

This clonotype was seen ten or more times. V and J are TRBV5-8 and TRBJ2-1; 8 bases are shared with TRBD2. J gave up 7 bases and V 3 bases, and 12 bases lay outside the gene matches. There are 16 residues in the CDR3. The germline V gene encodes CDR1 SGHTS and CDR2 YDEGEE. The CDR3 protein is CASSSLAGLVENEQFF. The CDR3 nucleotides are TGTGCCAGCAGCTCTCTTGCGGGACTAGTGGAAAATGAGCAGTTCTTC.

This clonotype was picked up a small number of times. This rearrangement joins TRBV20-1 to TRBJ2-3, with 11 nucleotides matching TRBD2. The CDR3 is 13 amino acids. CDR1 and CDR2 (germline): DFQATT, SNEGSKA (reference sequence). The V and J ends lost 6 bases and 6 bases, in that order; junction bases with no gene match: 5. The CDR3 coding sequence is TGCAGTGCCGCGGGACTAGCGGCTGATACGCAGTATTTT. Protein: CSAAGLAADTQYF.

This clonotype was picked up a small number of times. The rearrangement joins TRBV12-3 or TRBV12-4 to TRBJ2-7; 7 bases line up with TRBD2. CDR3 length: 12 residues. Trimming removed 7 bases from V and 6 bases from J; junction bases left unmatched: 6. Here the CDR3 reads CASTRLASEQYF. The CDR3 coding sequence is TGTGCCAGCACCCGACTAGCTTCCGAGCAGTACTTC.

V usage is TRBV12-3 or TRBV12-4 and J usage is TRBJ1-3; D uncertain. This CDR3 is 14 amino acids long. Trimming pared 3 bases from V and 4 bases from J, leaving 10 bases between. CDR3 nucleotide sequence: TGTGCCAGCAGTTTCGCGGGATCCGGAAACACCATATATTTT. Residues: CASSFAGSGNTIYF.

This clonotype appeared a few times. CDR3 bases: TGCGCCAGCAGCTTCCGACAGGGCCACTACAATGAGCAGTTCTTC. It is translated as CASSFRQGHYNEQFF. V is TRBV5-1 and J is TRBJ2-1; 7 bases agree with TRBD1. V gave up 2 bases and J gave up 3 bases; unmatched junction bases: 5. Looked up from germline, CDR1 is SGHRS and CDR2 is YFSETQ. This CDR3 is 15 amino acids long.

The chain uses TRBV11-2 and TRBJ2-7; TRBD2 matches 7 bases. The V gene's germline CDR1 is SGHAT and CDR2 FQNNGV. V lost 1 base to trimming and J lost 5 bases; unmatched junction nucleotides: 11. The CDR3 extends over 16 amino acids. Here the CDR3 reads CASSLGERDIFHEQYF. The CDR3 nucleotides are TGTGCCAGCAGCTTAGGGGAGCGGGATATTTTCCACGAGCAGTACTTC.

This sequence joins TRBV20-1 and TRBJ2-1, with no clear D. Germline-derived CDR1 and CDR2 are DFQATT and SNEGSKA (reference sequence). V shed 5 bases and J shed 0 bases, with 11 bases lying between them. The CDR3 sequence is 14 residues long. Here the CDR3 reads CSAYGKNSYNEQFF. DNA of the CDR3: TGCAGTGCTTACGGCAAAAACTCCTACAATGAGCAGTTCTTC.

On this clonotype: Just one base apart from a much larger clone, this may be a read error. The J gene is TRBJ2-1, the V gene TRBV2; D call uncertain. CDR1 and CDR2 (germline): SNHLY, FYNNEI. CDR3 size: 11 residues. CDR3 amino acids: CASSANNDQFF. For the CDR3, the DNA is TGTGCCAGCAGTGCTAACAATGACCAGTTCTTC.

The chain employs TRBV2 and TRBJ2-7; D unresolved. The CDR3 is 13 amino acids. V lost 1 base and J lost 2, with 6 bases in between. Germline V gene sequence: CDR1 SNHLY, CDR2 FYNNEI. The CDR3, as DNA: TGTGCCAGCAGTGAAGGGTCGACCTACGAGCAGTACTTC. The encoded protein is CASSEGSTYEQYF.

In this sample, this clonotype turned up many times. The chain couples TRBV20-1 to TRBJ2-1; 13 bases are a match to TRBD2. Germline V gives CDR1 DFQATT, CDR2 SNEGSKA (reference sequence). This CDR3 is built from 17 residues. V was clipped by 6 bases and J by 3 bases; unmatched bases: 11. The CDR3 protein is CSATLLAGGVDYNEQFF. DNA for the CDR3: TGCAGTGCGACCTTACTAGCGGGAGGGGTTGACTACAATGAGCAGTTCTTC.

The chain couples TRBV7-2 to TRBJ2-7; D is unresolved. With 5 bases removed from V and 1 base from J, the gap between germline ends came to 9 bases. In germline, CDR1 is SGHTA, CDR2 FQGNSA. The CDR3 has 13 residues. CDR3 bases: TGTGCCAGCAGCAAGCTGGATTCCTACGAGCAGTACTTC. Translating gives CASSKLDSYEQYF.

This clonotype was seen at least ten times. The chain joins TRBV20-1 to TRBJ2-1; TRBD2 agrees at 13 bases. This CDR3 region has 13 residues. Germline CDR1 and CDR2: DFQATT and SNEGSKA (reference sequence). V lost 8 bases to trimming and J lost 6 bases; unmatched junction nucleotides: 4. Here the CDR3 reads CSTGLAGLNEQFF. For the CDR3, the DNA is TGCAGTACGGGACTAGCGGGACTCAATGAGCAGTTCTTC.

At least ten counts were recorded for this clonotype. This chain uses TRBV4-1 with TRBJ2-3, with TRBD2 matching 16 bases. V dropped 1 base and J dropped 0; count of bases not matched to a gene: 7. The CDR3 runs 20 residues. Looked up from germline, CDR1 is MGHRA and CDR2 is YSYEKL. This CDR3 reads CASSQVVGLAGGPSTDTQYF. The CDR3, as DNA: TGCGCCAGCAGCCAAGTGGTGGGACTAGCGGGGGGGCCAAGCACAGATACGCAGTATTTT.

The V and J genes are TRBV20-1 and TRBJ2-3; tentatively, D is TRBD2 (6 bases). Germline CDR1 and CDR2: DFQATT and SNEGSKA (reference sequence). Trimming stripped 1 base from V and 10 bases from J, with 21 bases between. The CDR3 is made up of 15 amino acids. CDR3 bases: TGCAGTGCTAGAGGCCTACTAGCCACCCAGGTTCCGCAGTATTTT. Translating gives CSARGLLATQVPQYF.

There are a few counts of this clonotype. The chain joins TRBV29-1 to TRBJ1-2; maybe TRBD1 (6 bases). V shed 4 bases and J shed 4 bases, with 25 bases lying between them. Germline V gene data show CDR1 as SQVTM and CDR2 as ANQGSEA. The CDR3 covers 17 residues. CDR3 DNA: TGCAGCGTTGGACTCCGGGGGCAGGGAACAACGGTCTATGGCTACACCTTC. This translates into CSVGLRGQGTTVYGYTF.

This clonotype was recorded at least ten times. This chain uses TRBV18 with TRBJ1-1; no clear D gene. Germline CDR1 KGHSH, CDR2 LQKENI. The CDR3 is 15 residues long. Trimming took 3 bases from V and 0 from J, leaving 11 bases between them. CDR3 region: CASSPNKGMNTEAFF. CDR3 coding DNA: TGTGCCAGCTCACCTAATAAAGGGATGAACACTGAAGCTTTCTTT.

The CDR3 loop reads CASSFSIGNTEAFF. The CDR3 DNA follows: TGCGCCAGCAGCTTTTCGATAGGGAATACTGAAGCTTTCTTT. The rearrangement joins TRBV5-1 to TRBJ1-1; D gene unclear. CDR1 and CDR2 from the germline V gene are SGHRS and YFSETQ. V was shortened by 2 bases and J by 5 bases, with 13 bases between the two germline ends. This CDR3 has 14 amino acids. The full variable domain, with the rest looked up from reference TRBV5-1 and TRBJ1-1, is KAGVTQTPRYLIKTRGQQVTLSCSPISGHRSVSWYQQTPGQGLQFLFEYFSETQRNKGNFPGRFSGRQFSNSRSEMNVSTLELGDSALYLCASSFSIGNTEAFFGQGTRLTVV.

The chain is built from TRBV11-1 and TRBJ2-3; the D gene is possibly TRBD1 (6 bases). The CDR3 length is 15 residues. In germline, CDR1 is SGHAT, CDR2 FQDESV (reference sequence). Trimming left V 4 bases short and J 5 bases short, with 16 bases between. CDR3 nucleotide sequence: TGTGCCAGCAGCTCATACAGGGATGTCGGAGATACGCAGTATTTT. Encoded protein: CASSSYRDVGDTQYF.

A few counts support this clonotype. The V call is TRBV5-1, the J call TRBJ2-3; the D gene is possibly TRBD1 (5 bases). CDR1 is SGHRS and CDR2 is YFSETQ in the germline V gene. The V and J ends lost 7 bases and 0 bases respectively, with 9 bases between them. This CDR3 is 13 amino acids long. CDR3 sequence reads: CASADTSTDTQYF. CDR3 coding DNA: TGCGCCAGCGCGGACACCAGCACAGATACGCAGTATTTT.

This clonotype was counted between two and nine times. V gene TRBV18 combines with J gene TRBJ2-5, with a weak D call TRBD1 (5 bases). In germline, CDR1 is KGHSH, CDR2 LQKENI. The CDR3 consists of 15 residues. V dropped 1 base and J dropped 3 bases, with 12 bases sitting between them. The CDR3 DNA sequence: TGTGCCAGCTCACCACGGCAGGGAAGGGAAGAGACCCAGTACTTC. Translated: CASSPRQGREETQYF.

V is TRBV20-1 and J is TRBJ1-1, with D tentatively TRBD1 (5 bases). The germline V and J ends were trimmed by 0 bases and 10 bases, with 21 bases remaining between them. The CDR3 extends over 15 amino acids. CDR1 is DFQATT and CDR2 is SNEGSKA in the germline V gene (reference sequence). For the CDR3, the DNA is TGCAGTGCTAGAGATCTAAGGGGATGGTGGGCGGTAGCTTTCTTT. This codes for CSARDLRGWWAVAFF.

This clonotype was recorded many times. The CDR3 spells CASSLAQGALTGELFF. DNA for the CDR3: TGCGCCAGCAGCTTGGCTCAGGGGGCGTTGACCGGGGAGCTGTTTTTT. The chain couples TRBV5-1 to TRBJ2-2; 8 bases fit TRBD1. V was clipped by 0 bases and J by 5 bases; unmatched bases: 6. The CDR3 is 16 amino acids. Germline-derived CDR1 and CDR2 are SGHRS and YFSETQ.

In this sample, this clonotype turned up a few times. The chain uses TRBV5-1 and TRBJ2-7; D gene ambiguous. From germline, CDR1 is SGHRS and CDR2 YFSETQ. The V end lost 0 bases, the J end lost 7 bases, and 14 bases lay between the germline ends. CDR3 length: 14 residues. This chain's CDR3 is CASSLGSPLGEQYF. The CDR3 DNA is TGCGCCAGCAGCTTGGGCAGCCCTCTGGGAGAGCAGTACTTC.